Listed here are 13 T cell receptor beta chains from one sample, sequenced in a study of cytomegalovirus exposure and HLA in healthy donors. The data were produced by immunoSEQ multiplex PCR, yet TCRdb's version contains in-frame clones alone and is incomplete. Of about 64,000 clones listed, 85% to 95% are singletons. Sequenced material: PBMCs. The origin of the receptors is a woman aged 18-29 years in good health and CMV-seropositive.

This chain joins TRBV19 and TRBJ2-7; a weak D match, TRBD2 (6 bases). Germline-derived CDR1 and CDR2 are LNHDA and SQIVND (reference sequence). V lost 5 bases and J lost 2, with 13 bases in between. The CDR3 spans 14 residues. DNA of the CDR3: TGTGCCAGTAGTCGGGGAGGCGACACCTACGAGCAGTACTTC. This codes for CASSRGGDTYEQYF. Full variable domain (outside the CDR3, taken from reference TRBV19 and TRBJ2-7): DGGITQSPKYLFRKEGQNVTLSCEQNLNHDAMYWYRQDPGQGLRLIYYSQIVNDFQKGDIAEGYSVSREKKESFPLTVTSAQKNPTAFYLCASSRGGDTYEQYFGPGTRLTVT.

V usage is TRBV7-2 and J usage is TRBJ1-4; TRBD1 aligns across 7 bases. The CDR3 length is 15 residues. V trimming: 3 bases; J trimming: 10 bases; junction bases outside the gene matches: 11. Germline CDR1 is SGHTA and CDR2 is FQGNSA. CDR3 bases: TGTGCCAGCAGCTTGGAAACAGGGGAATTAGGAAAACTGTTTTTT. This encodes CASSLETGELGKLFF.

The chain employs TRBV18 and TRBJ2-3, with 12 bases identical to TRBD2. CDR1 KGHSH and CDR2 LQKENI come from the germline V gene. The CDR3 is 18 residues long. With 4 bases clipped from V and 4 bases from J, the junction kept 12 bases outside the gene matches. The CDR3 DNA reads as TGTGCCAGCTCACTTCTCTTGACTAGCGGGAGTGTAGCAGATACGCAGTATTTT. This codes for CASSLLLTSGSVADTQYF. Full variable domain (remainder filled in from reference TRBV18 and TRBJ2-3): NAGVMQNPRHLVRRRGQEARLRCSPMKGHSHVYWYRQLPEEGLKFMVYLQKENIIDESGMPKERFSAEFPKEGPSILRIQQVVRGDSAAYFCASSLLLTSGSVADTQYFGPGTRLTVL.

This chain links TRBV5-1 with TRBJ1-5; the D is unclear. The CDR3 consists of 14 residues. V dropped 0 bases and J dropped 6 bases, with 10 bases sitting between them. Germline lookup yields CDR1 SGHRS and CDR2 YFSETQ. In DNA form, the CDR3 reads TGCGCCAGCAGCTTGGGGGAGTCCGGTCAGCCCCAGCATTTT. Protein sequence: CASSLGESGQPQHF.

V is TRBV11-2 and J is TRBJ2-5; no clear D. TRBJ2-7 explains the end of the DNA better; the J call may be wrong. Germline V gene sequence: CDR1 SGHAT, CDR2 FQNNGV. There are 12 residues in the CDR3. In DNA, the CDR3 is TGTGCCAGCAGCCCTCTAAACCACGAGCAGTACTTC. It is translated as CASSPLNHEQYF.

The chain employs TRBV7-7 and TRBJ2-1, with TRBD2 identical over 12 bases. Germline V gene data show CDR1 as SSHAT and CDR2 as FNYEAQ (reference sequence). CDR3 length: 17 residues. Trimming removed 1 base from V and 6 bases from J; junction bases left unmatched: 7. CDR3 DNA sequence: TGTGCCAGCAGCTTAGGGCGGGGACTAGCGGGCTCCAATGAGCAGTTCTTC. Its translation is CASSLGRGLAGSNEQFF.

The genes are TRBV18 and TRBJ1-1, with D perhaps TRBD1 (6 bases). V gave up 2 bases and J gave up 0 bases, with 13 bases separating them. The V gene's germline CDR1 is KGHSH and CDR2 LQKENI. The CDR3 extends over 16 amino acids. The CDR3 sequence: CASSPGQRTMNTEAFF. The CDR3 nucleotides read TGTGCCAGCTCACCAGGACAGCGGACCATGAACACTGAAGCTTTCTTT.

The chain carries TRBV11-3 and TRBJ2-7; TRBD2 aligns across 7 bases. V was pared by 1 base and J by 2 bases, with 2 bases of the junction left unmatched. The CDR3 length is 14 residues. CDR1 SGHNT and CDR2 YENEEA come from the germline V gene. The CDR3 protein is CASSLGAGPYEQYF. The CDR3 DNA sequence: TGTGCCAGCAGCTTAGGAGCGGGACCCTACGAGCAGTACTTC.

The chain employs TRBV4-1 and TRBJ2-1; 11 bases map to TRBD1. Germline trimming cut 5 bases from V and 3 bases from J; bases unmatched to any gene: 3. From germline, CDR1 is MGHRA and CDR2 YSYEKL. This CDR3 region has 15 residues. CDR3 DNA: TGCGCCAGCAGCGAGGGACAGGGGGTCTACAATGAGCAGTTCTTC. The encoded protein is CASSEGQGVYNEQFF.

This clone was seen more than once but under ten times. V usage is TRBV28 and J usage is TRBJ2-7; 7 nucleotides agree with TRBD1. The germline CDR1 and CDR2 sequences are MDHEN and SYDVKM. V trimming: 5 bases; J trimming: 2 bases; junction bases outside the gene matches: 3. This CDR3 has 13 residues. The CDR3 spells CASSGQVPYEQYF. For the CDR3, the DNA is TGTGCCAGCAGTGGACAGGTACCCTACGAGCAGTACTTC.

V usage is TRBV4-2 and J usage is TRBJ2-7, with a tentative D call TRBD1 (5 bases). Germline lookup yields CDR1 LGHNA and CDR2 YNFKEQ. CDR3 size: 16 residues. V gave up 1 base and J gave up 1 base, with 14 bases separating them. The CDR3 here is CASSQVSRTSSYEQYF. The CDR3 DNA reads TGTGCCAGCAGCCAAGTTTCACGGACAAGTTCCTACGAGCAGTACTTC.

This clone appeared a single time. This sequence joins TRBV28 and TRBJ2-1; 10 bases map to TRBD2. The CDR3 consists of 16 residues. Trimming removed 6 bases from V and 6 bases from J; junction bases left unmatched: 11. Germline V CDR1 and CDR2: MDHEN, SYDVKM. CDR3 sequence: CASSPQLAGLGNEQFF. The CDR3 nucleotides read TGTGCCAGCAGCCCCCAACTAGCGGGGCTGGGCAATGAGCAGTTCTTC.

The CDR3 sequence is CASSEAAGGYNEQFF. Here the CDR3 DNA reads TGTGCCAGCAGTGAAGCGGCGGGTGGCTACAATGAGCAGTTCTTC. This chain links TRBV6-1 with TRBJ2-1; the D gene is possibly TRBD2 (5 bases). Germline CDR1 and CDR2: MNHNS and SASEGT. V was trimmed by 0 bases and J by 3 bases, leaving 9 bases between them. The CDR3 is 15 residues long.